A single sample is the source of the 32 T cell receptor beta chains below, sequenced in a study of T cells in Graves' hyperthyroidism and ophthalmopathy. RNA transcripts yielded amplified TCR beta CDR3 regions. Researchers ran a first-round RT-PCR on the TCR CDR3 using the HTBI primer set. TCRdb re-derived calls from the multiplex PCR reads in MiXCR, one entry per CDR3 protein. The table shows approximately 560,000 distinct CDR3 sequences, with roughly 14% occurring only once. Sample: blood. All receptors come from a woman aged 25 to 45 with Graves' hyperthyroidism.

This clonotype was seen repeatedly, ten times or more. The chain has TRBV6-5 and TRBJ1-5; 7 bases are shared with TRBD1. Germline V lookup: CDR1 MNHEY, CDR2 SVGAGI. V lost 0 bases, J lost 4 bases, and 18 bases stayed unmatched. CDR3 size: 20 residues. The CDR3 loop is CASSYSTQDRSVIANQPQHF. CDR3 in DNA: TGTGCCAGCAGTTACTCAACCCAGGACAGGTCGGTCATAGCAAATCAGCCCCAGCATTTT.

This clonotype appeared many times. The rearrangement uses TRBV28 and TRBJ2-5; 10 nucleotides match TRBD1. The CDR3 has 17 residues. CDR1 and CDR2 from the germline V gene are MDHEN and SYDVKM. With V trimmed by 3 bases and J by 5 bases, 12 bases remained unmatched. CDR3 protein: CASSLIAPGTGEETQYF. The CDR3 nucleotides are TGTGCCAGCAGTTTGATTGCCCCCGGGACAGGGGAGGAGACCCAGTACTTC. Full variable domain (rest looked up from reference TRBV28 and TRBJ2-5): DVKVTQSSRYLVKRTGEKVFLECVQDMDHENMFWYRQDPGLGLRLIYFSYDVKMKEKGDIPEGYSVSREKKERFSLILESASTNQTSMYLCASSLIAPGTGEETQYFGPGTRLLVL.

Ten or more counts support this clonotype. The CDR3 coding sequence is TGTGCCAGCACCTTAAACCCACAGGGGGCGCATGGCTACACCTTC. As protein: CASTLNPQGAHGYTF. J is TRBJ1-2 and V is TRBV28; 9 nucleotides line up with TRBD1. The CDR3 spans 15 residues. Per germline, CDR1 MDHEN and CDR2 SYDVKM. V was clipped by 7 bases and J by 6 bases; unmatched bases: 12.

This clonotype was detected many times. The chain is built from TRBV12-3 or TRBV12-4 and TRBJ1-1; the D is unclear. The CDR3 spans 13 residues. V was shortened by 7 bases and J by 3 bases, with 12 bases between the two germline ends. The CDR3 DNA reads as TGTGCCAGCATCCCAACCACGTACACTGAAGCTTTCTTT. This translates into CASIPTTYTEAFF.

The rearrangement uses TRBV7-2 and TRBJ1-6; TRBD1 aligns across 8 bases. The CDR3 totals 15 residues. Germline V lookup: CDR1 SGHTA, CDR2 FQGNSA. V lost 2 bases to trimming and J lost 10 bases; unmatched junction nucleotides: 7. The CDR3 DNA follows: TGTGCCAGCAGCTTAACAGGGGGAGGTAGATCACCCCTCCACTTT. Translating it yields CASSLTGGGRSPLHF.

This clonotype was observed many times. V gene TRBV20-1 combines with J gene TRBJ1-5, with 7 bases matching TRBD1. This CDR3 region has 18 residues. V lost 0 bases, J lost 4 bases, and 15 bases stayed unmatched. Germline V CDR1 and CDR2: DFQATT, SNEGSKA (reference sequence). In DNA, the CDR3 is TGCAGTGCTAGAGATCGGGGCGACAGGGTCCTCTTAAATCAGCCCCAGCATTTT. It yields the protein CSARDRGDRVLLNQPQHF.

This clonotype was counted a few times. The chain recombines TRBV24-1 with TRBJ2-2, with a possible D match to TRBD2 (6 bases). Trimming stripped 6 bases from V and 4 bases from J, with 11 bases between. The germline CDR1 and CDR2 sequences are KGHDR and SFDVKD. The CDR3 sequence is 14 residues long. The CDR3 sequence: CATSNAGSTGELFF. Written as DNA, the CDR3 is TGTGCCACCAGTAATGCGGGGAGCACCGGGGAGCTGTTTTTT.

This clonotype was recorded at least ten times. In nucleotides, the CDR3 is TGCAGTGCTAGAGATCTAGCGGGACCCTCTCGTTACGAGCAGTACTTC. Encoded protein: CSARDLAGPSRYEQYF. The chain links TRBV20-1 to TRBJ2-7; 9 positions agree with TRBD2. Trimming at V came to 0 bases and at J to 4 bases, leaving 10 bases not matched to a gene. The length of the CDR3 is 16 residues. Germline values: CDR1 DFQATT, CDR2 SNEGSKA (reference sequence).

This chain connects TRBV12-3 or TRBV12-4 to TRBJ1-2, with D hard to call. The CDR3 totals 11 residues. Trimming pared 3 bases from V and 5 bases from J, leaving 4 bases between. The CDR3 DNA reads as TGTGCCAGCAGTTTGCAGTATGGCTACACCTTC. Protein sequence: CASSLQYGYTF.

This clonotype came up many times. V and J are TRBV7-8 and TRBJ1-2; 8 bases align to TRBD1. This CDR3 contains 14 residues. V lost 3 bases to trimming and J lost 4 bases; unmatched junction nucleotides: 4. Germline loops: CDR1 SGHVS, CDR2 FQNEAQ. The CDR3 nucleotides read TGTGCCAGCAGCTTGGACAGGGCGAGCTATGGCTACACCTTC. This gives the protein CASSLDRASYGYTF.

As DNA, the CDR3 is TGTGCCTGGAGGGACCCAGAGGTAACTCGAGGCTACACCTTC. It translates to CAWRDPEVTRGYTF. The chain couples TRBV30 to TRBJ1-2; D unresolved. Germline CDR1 and CDR2: GTSNPN and SVGIG (reference sequence). V lost 3 bases, J lost 8 bases, and 19 bases lay in between. The CDR3 totals 14 residues.

The sample holds many counts of this clonotype. V and J are TRBV30 and TRBJ1-2; 11 positions agree with TRBD1. Trimming cost V 5 bases and J 6 bases; bases outside gene matches: 5. The germline CDR1 and CDR2 sequences are GTSNPN and SVGIG (reference sequence). The CDR3 runs 13 residues. CDR3 nucleotide sequence: TGTGCCTGGTCCGGGACAGGGGGTAATGGCTACACCTTC. It yields the protein CAWSGTGGNGYTF.

At least ten counts were recorded for this clonotype. The chain uses TRBV2 and TRBJ2-7; TRBD1 agrees at 8 bases. The CDR3 runs to 14 residues. Trimming took 6 bases from V and 2 from J; bases not matched to a gene: 6. From germline, CDR1 is SNHLY and CDR2 FYNNEI. CDR3 in amino acids: CASRTGQGPYEQYF. The CDR3, as DNA: TGTGCCAGCAGGACAGGACAGGGCCCCTACGAGCAGTACTTC.

The chain links TRBV12-3 or TRBV12-4 to TRBJ1-2, with 8 positions matching TRBD1. V shed 5 bases and J 4 bases; nucleotides not matched to a gene: 12. The CDR3 is made up of 16 amino acids. Here the CDR3 DNA reads TGTGCCAGCAGTCTATTGACCCAGGGGGCTAGCTATGGCTACACCTTC. Amino acids: CASSLLTQGASYGYTF.

This clonotype was observed a handful of times. The chain has TRBV20-1 and TRBJ2-3, with 10 bases matching TRBD2. The J segment lost 1 base and the V segment lost 6 bases, leaving 7 bases of the junction unmatched. The CDR3 is 15 amino acids. CDR1 and CDR2 from the germline V gene are DFQATT and SNEGSKA (reference sequence). The CDR3 here is CSAQTSGPGTDTQYF. The CDR3 nucleotides are TGCAGTGCGCAGACTAGCGGGCCGGGCACAGATACGCAGTATTTT.

The gene calls are TRBV20-1 and TRBJ1-6; no reliable D call. Germline CDR1 DFQATT, CDR2 SNEGSKA (reference sequence). The V end lost 3 bases, the J end lost 8 bases, and 17 bases lay between the germline ends. This CDR3 region has 15 residues. In DNA form, the CDR3 reads TGCAGTGCTAGTGCAGAGGGTAATCCTCATTCACCCCTCCACTTT. It specifies CSASAEGNPHSPLHF.

V and J are TRBV7-8 and TRBJ1-4; D may be TRBD1 (5 bases). Deletions cut 5 bases from V and 8 bases from J, with 18 bases between. This CDR3 has 15 residues. Germline-derived CDR1 and CDR2 are SGHVS and FQNEAQ. For the CDR3, the DNA is TGTGCCAGCAGCCAGCCAGGGTATCAAGAGGAAAAACTGTTTTTT. It is translated as CASSQPGYQEEKLFF.

In this sample, this clonotype turned up a few times. The chain has TRBV5-6 and TRBJ1-5; no clear D. The CDR3 totals 16 residues. Between the trimmed V and J ends, which lost 0 bases and 0 bases, there was a span of 10 bases. The germline CDR1 and CDR2 sequences are SGHDT and YYEEEE. The CDR3 DNA reads as TGTGCCAGCAGCTTGGGGCGCTCGGGTAGCAATCAGCCCCAGCATTTT. Its protein is CASSLGRSGSNQPQHF.

This clonotype was seen at least ten times. The J gene is TRBJ2-7, the V gene TRBV7-9; D is possibly TRBD2 (6 bases). Germline loops: CDR1 SEHNR, CDR2 FQNEAQ (reference sequence). V lost 4 bases to trimming and J lost 1 base, with 20 bases between them. This CDR3 is built from 17 residues. CDR3 loop: CASSSAGKPGRSYEQYF. The CDR3 nucleotides are TGTGCCAGCAGCTCCGCGGGGAAGCCAGGCCGATCCTACGAGCAGTACTTC. Filled out from reference TRBV7-9 and TRBJ2-7, the complete variable domain reads DTGVSQNPRHKITKRGQNVTFRCDPISEHNRLYWYRQTLGQGPEFLTYFQNEAQLEKSRLLSDRFSAERPKGSFSTLEIQRTEQGDSAMYLCASSSAGKPGRSYEQYFGPGTRLTVT.

The chain couples TRBV2 to TRBJ2-2; D call uncertain. Germline CDR1 reads SNHLY; CDR2 reads FYNNEI. CDR3 length: 14 residues. The germline V and J ends were trimmed by 7 bases and 5 bases, with 14 bases remaining between them. In DNA form, the CDR3 reads TGTGCCAGCATCTTCTACAGATCTACCGGGGAGCTGTTTTTT. It yields the protein CASIFYRSTGELFF.

This clonotype was seen only a few times. This sequence joins TRBV4-1 and TRBJ2-4; 7 bases fit TRBD1. Germline loops: CDR1 MGHRA, CDR2 YSYEKL. This CDR3 region has 15 residues. The V gene end was trimmed by 0 bases and the J gene end by 8 bases; junction bases not matched to a gene: 7. In DNA, the CDR3 is TGCGCCAGCAGCCAAGATTCGGGACAGAAAGACATTCAGTACTTC. This translates into CASSQDSGQKDIQYF.

This clonotype appeared many times. The CDR3 region has the DNA TGTGCCAGCAGTCGGTCCCTAGGTAGCTCCTACGAGCAGTACTTC. This translates into CASSRSLGSSYEQYF. V gene TRBV6-1 combines with J gene TRBJ2-7, with no clear D. CDR1 and CDR2 from the germline V gene are MNHNS and SASEGT. CDR3 length equals 15 residues. The V end lost 5 bases, the J end lost 0 bases, and 14 bases lay between the germline ends.

Ten or more counts support this clonotype. The genes are TRBV2 and TRBJ1-6, with 9 bases identical to TRBD1. The V gene's germline CDR1 is SNHLY and CDR2 FYNNEI. V lost 4 bases and J lost 10; bases outside the gene matches: 5. This CDR3 is 14 amino acids long. CDR3 amino acids: CASSGGQGSSPLHF. For the CDR3, the DNA is TGTGCCAGCAGTGGCGGACAGGGGAGCTCACCCCTCCACTTT.

This chain uses TRBV14 with TRBJ2-3, with D unclear. Germline-derived CDR1 and CDR2 are SGHDN and FVKESK. CDR3 length equals 13 residues. The V and J ends lost 2 bases and 6 bases respectively, with 9 bases between them. The CDR3 region has the DNA TGTGCCAGCAGCCAACAGTTGGGCGATACGCAGTATTTT. Translation: CASSQQLGDTQYF.

With regard to this clonotype: A much larger clone sits a single nucleotide away, making a read error possible. In nucleotides, the CDR3 is TGTGCCAGCAGCTTAGGTACCAGATCAGCAAACTATGACTACACCTTC. It codes for CASSLGTRSANYDYTF. The chain employs TRBV7-9 and TRBJ1-2, with no clear D. CDR1 is SEHNR and CDR2 is FQNEAQ in the germline V gene (reference sequence). The CDR3 contains 16 residues.

This clonotype was observed a few times. The genes are TRBV9 and TRBJ2-1; 7 nucleotides agree with TRBD2. Germline CDR1 SGDLS, CDR2 YYNGEE. The CDR3 contains 14 residues. Trimming cost V 0 bases and J 9 bases; bases outside gene matches: 6. For the CDR3, the DNA is TGTGCCAGCAGCGTAGGTGGGCGGGAGTTTGAGCAGTTCTTC. As protein: CASSVGGREFEQFF.

In its sample, this clonotype was seen many times. The CDR3 reads CASSRLAGGVQTQYF. The CDR3 DNA is TGTGCCAGCAGCCGACTAGCGGGAGGAGTTCAGACCCAGTACTTC. V is TRBV28 and J is TRBJ2-5; 13 bases line up with TRBD2. Germline V gene sequence: CDR1 MDHEN, CDR2 SYDVKM. Losses at the gene ends were 6 bases for V and 6 bases for J; bases not matched to a gene: 7. The CDR3 loop spans 15 amino acids.

This clonotype turned up a few times. This chain uses TRBV4-3 with TRBJ2-3; D gene unclear. Trimming shortened V by 1 base and J by 9 bases, and 11 bases separated the two germline ends. The germline CDR1 and CDR2 sequences are LGHNA and YSLEER. There are 13 residues in the CDR3. CDR3 residues: CASSQATDTTQYF. As DNA, the CDR3 is TGCGCCAGCAGCCAAGCCACAGATACAACGCAGTATTTT.

This clonotype was seen at least ten times. The chain combines TRBV7-8 with TRBJ2-6, with 10 bases that match TRBD2. This CDR3 comprises 17 residues. The germline V gene encodes CDR1 SGHVS and CDR2 FQNEAQ. V shed 0 bases, J shed 6 bases, and the junction held 5 bases outside the gene matches. This CDR3 reads CASSLASSGGPANVLTF. The DNA of the CDR3 is TGTGCCAGCAGCTTAGCTTCTAGCGGGGGACCGGCCAACGTCCTGACTTTC. Together with reference TRBV7-8 and TRBJ2-6, the CDR3 gives the full variable domain: GAGVSQSPRYKVAKRGQDVALRCDPISGHVSLFWYQQALGQGPEFLTYFQNEAQLDKSGLPSDRFFAERPEGSVSTLKIQRTQQEDSAVYLCASSLASSGGPANVLTFGAGSRLTVL.

With respect to this clonotype: This may be a read error, as it is one base from a much larger clone. V usage is TRBV20-1 and J usage is TRBJ1-5; 8 bases line up with TRBD1. This CDR3 is built from 15 residues. V trimming: 1 base; J trimming: 3 bases; junction bases outside the gene matches: 5. Germline V gives CDR1 DFQATT, CDR2 SNEGSKA (reference sequence). The CDR3 spells CSARGTGGDNQPQHF. For the CDR3, the DNA is TGCAGTGCTAGAGGAACAGGGGGAGACAATCAGCCCCAGCATTTT.

There are a few counts of this clonotype. The chain's CDR3 is CASSPTGQRRLSNQPQHF. CDR3 nucleotides: TGTGCCAGCAGCCCCACGGGACAACGGAGGTTAAGCAATCAGCCCCAGCATTTT. The chain links TRBV6-1 to TRBJ1-5; TRBD1 is a possible D gene (6 bases). The germline V gene encodes CDR1 MNHNS and CDR2 SASEGT. V was shortened by 6 bases and J by 1 base, with 22 bases between the two germline ends. The CDR3 loop spans 18 amino acids.

There are many counts of this clonotype. The chain recombines TRBV10-3 with TRBJ2-3; TRBD2 aligns across 8 bases. V dropped 6 bases and J dropped 0; count of bases not matched to a gene: 8. Germline V CDR1 and CDR2: ENHRY, SYGVKD. The CDR3 is 16 residues long. The CDR3 sequence: CAIRASGSGSTDTQYF. In DNA form, the CDR3 reads TGTGCCATCAGGGCCAGCGGGAGTGGGAGCACAGATACGCAGTATTTT.